This paragraph reports one T cell receptor beta chain. This entry comes from a study of control samples from healthy donors and cancer patients. Produced via immunoSEQ multiplex PCR; TCRdb's table is partial and in-frame only. The sample records approximately 63,000 clones, 85% being singletons. The CDR3 consists of 15 residues. Germline V gene sequence: CDR1 SGDLS, CDR2 YYNGEE. Trimming removed 0 bases from V and 6 bases from J; junction bases left unmatched: 8. This sequence originates from a man aged 40-50 years in good health. Specimen: blood. V and J are TRBV9 and TRBJ1-1; 7 nucleotides line up with TRBD1. Here the CDR3 reads CASSVDLTTGSEAFF. The DNA for the CDR3 is TGTGCCAGCAGCGTAGACCTCACGACAGGGTCTGAAGCTTTCTTT.